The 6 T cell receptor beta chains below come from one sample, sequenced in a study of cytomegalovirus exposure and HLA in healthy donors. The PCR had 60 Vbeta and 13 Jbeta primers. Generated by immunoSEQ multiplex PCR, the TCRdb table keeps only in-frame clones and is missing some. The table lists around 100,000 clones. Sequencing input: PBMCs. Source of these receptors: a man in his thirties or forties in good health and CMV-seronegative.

The CDR3 nucleotides are TGTGCCAGCAGTCCACACCCGGGGACAGCCGAACTGTTTTTT. As protein: CASSPHPGTAELFF. The chain joins TRBV6-6 to TRBJ1-4, with TRBD1 identical over 7 bases. The CDR3 has 14 amino acids. V dropped 5 bases and J dropped 12; count of bases not matched to a gene: 12. CDR1 and CDR2 (germline): MNHNY, SVGAGI (reference sequence).

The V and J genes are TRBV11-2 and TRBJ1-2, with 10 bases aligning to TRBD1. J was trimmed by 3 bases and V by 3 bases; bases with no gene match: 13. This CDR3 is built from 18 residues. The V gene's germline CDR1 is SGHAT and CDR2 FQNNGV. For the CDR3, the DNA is TGTGCCAGCAGCTTCGGCGTGCCCGGGACAGGGGTACACTATGGCTACACCTTC. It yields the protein CASSFGVPGTGVHYGYTF.

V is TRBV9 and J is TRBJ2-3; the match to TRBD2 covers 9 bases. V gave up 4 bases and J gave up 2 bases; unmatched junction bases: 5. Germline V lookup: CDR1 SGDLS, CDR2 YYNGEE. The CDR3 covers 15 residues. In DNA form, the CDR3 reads TGTGCCAGCAGCTTGGGCGGGGGGGCCACAGATACGCAGTATTTT. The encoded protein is CASSLGGGATDTQYF.

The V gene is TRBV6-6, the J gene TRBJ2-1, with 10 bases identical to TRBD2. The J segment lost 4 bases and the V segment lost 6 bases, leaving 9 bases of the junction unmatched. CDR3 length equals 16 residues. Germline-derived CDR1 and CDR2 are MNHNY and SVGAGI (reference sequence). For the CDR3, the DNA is TGTGCCAGCAGCACACCGAGCGGGGGGGCTTACAATGAGCAGTTCTTC. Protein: CASSTPSGGAYNEQFF.

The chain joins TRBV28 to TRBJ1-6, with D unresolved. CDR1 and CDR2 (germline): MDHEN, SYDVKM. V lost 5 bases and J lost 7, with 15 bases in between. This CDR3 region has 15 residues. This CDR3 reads CASSRWGGLNSPLHF. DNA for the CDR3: TGTGCCAGCAGTCGGTGGGGAGGGCTGAATTCACCCCTCCACTTT.

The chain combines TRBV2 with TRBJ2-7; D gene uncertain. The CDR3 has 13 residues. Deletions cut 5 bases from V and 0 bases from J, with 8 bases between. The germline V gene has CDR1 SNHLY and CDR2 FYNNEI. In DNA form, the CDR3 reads TGTGCCAGCAGTTGGCGGAGCTCCTACGAGCAGTACTTC. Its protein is CASSWRSSYEQYF.